This T cell receptor (beta chain) comes out of a study of long-term antiretroviral therapy in people with HIV. This clone is a singleton in its sample. The target antigen is unknown. Study-wide results and limits: Repertoires looked antigen-experienced, with only a slight naive shift after ART. Repertoire dominance by clones expanded before ART was seen at all time points.

The germline gives CDR1 LNHDA, CDR2 SQIVND (reference sequence). Trimming at V came to 3 bases and at J to 1 base, leaving 5 bases not matched to a gene. The CDR3 sequence is 17 residues long. Run at survey level, the immunoSEQ assay was version v3.0. Each sample aimed for about 35,000-50,000 sequenced T-cell genomes. The table came from immunoSEQ multiplex PCR; TCRdb's copy has only in-frame clones and leaves some out. Of around 22,000 clones detected, 85% to 95% appear once; the ten largest clones hold 2.2%. The samples comprised roughly 0.9-11 million cryopreserved PBMC ahead of DNA extraction. Specimen: unsorted PBMCs, collected around 5.2 years after starting antiretroviral therapy. This clonotype was sampled from a woman aged 50 to 60 with HIV. This chain connects TRBV19 to TRBJ2-2, with 10 bases aligning to TRBD1. In nucleotides, the CDR3 is TGTGCCAGTAGTATTAGGGACAGGGGCCGGAACACCGGGGAGCTGTTTTTT. Amino acids: CASSIRDRGRNTGELFF.